This T cell receptor beta chain was sequenced during a study of Ad26.COV2.S vaccination and SARS-CoV-2 variants. V lost 3 bases and J 0 bases, leaving 16 bases between the germline ends. The CDR3 has 17 residues. Germline loops: CDR1 SGDLS, CDR2 YYNGEE. The repertoire was sequenced with immunoSEQ multiplex PCR; TCRdb's copy has only in-frame clones and lacks some. Of under 500,000 clones in the sample, about 92% were seen once. Noted treatment: 19 received Ad26.COV2.S at low or high dose, single or two shots; 5 received placebo; per-sample allocation not given. Sampling happened 63 days after the first vaccine or placebo injection.

The sequences come from peripheral blood, collected in a trial of Ad26.COV2.S vaccine versus placebo. The source is a person aged 18-60 years who received the Ad26.COV2.S COVID-19 vaccine or a placebo. The chain employs TRBV9 and TRBJ1-3, with D possibly matching TRBD1 (6 bases). CDR3 sequence: CASSDSGVTHSGNTIYF. CDR3 DNA sequence: TGTGCCAGCAGCGACTCAGGGGTCACCCACTCTGGAAACACCATATATTTT.